This paragraph reports one T cell receptor (beta chain). The sample originates from a study of blood T cell repertoires in COVID-19. Assay: immunoSEQ multiplex PCR; the TCRdb copy retains only in-frame clones and omits some. The sample lists about 370,000 clones; 85% to 90% were seen once. This CDR3 has 15 residues. V was clipped by 5 bases and J by 6 bases; unmatched bases: 10. Germline assignment: CDR1 SGHAT and CDR2 FQDESV (reference sequence). This clonotype was sampled from a woman aged 25 to 45 who had recovered from COVID-19. The chain carries TRBV11-1 and TRBJ2-7; the match to TRBD2 covers 10 bases. The sequencing sample was made of PBMCs or T cells enriched from blood (not recorded which). The DNA for the CDR3 is TGTGCCAGCAGCCAGGGTACGGGACTAGCGTTCGAGCAGTACTTC. Residues: CASSQGTGLAFEQYF.